These T cell receptor beta chains were read from a single sample in a study of shared clonotypes between healthy human individuals. Sequencing used immunoSEQ multiplex PCR; TCRdb keeps in-frame clones, though not all of them. The sample has about 2.4 million clones; 93% are singletons. The sample comprised naive CD4+ T cells from PBMCs. These receptors were taken from a man aged 18-30 years in good health. Some clones in this sample may be carry-over from other donors' samples. CDR3s include the opening cysteine and the closing phenylalanine or tryptophan. Each record gives: J gene, clone size, V gene, D gene, CDR3 protein, CDR3 DNA. D genes are given only for firm matches. Size tells how often a clone was seen (once, few, many) or the class of an expanded clone, and some rows leave it out.

j_call: TRBJ2-2; clone_size: once; v_call: TRBV28; d_call: TRBD2; cdr3_aa: CASLTSGSPSGELFF; cdr3_nt: TGTGCCAGCCTCACTAGCGGGAGTCCCTCCGGGGAGCTGTTTTTT
j_call: TRBJ2-7; clone_size: once; v_call: TRBV25-1; d_call: -; cdr3_aa: CASSDVEVGYEQYF; cdr3_nt: TGTGCCAGCAGTGATGTCGAGGTTGGGTACGAGCAGTACTTC
j_call: TRBJ2-7; clone_size: -; v_call: TRBV5-1; d_call: -; cdr3_aa: CASSLAQETYEQYF; cdr3_nt: TGCGCCAGCAGCTTGGCTCAGGAGACCTACGAGCAGTACTTC
j_call: TRBJ2-5; clone_size: -; v_call: TRBV5-1; d_call: -; cdr3_aa: CASSRDAQETQYF; cdr3_nt: TGCGCCAGCAGCCGCGATGCCCAAGAGACCCAGTACTTC
j_call: TRBJ1-4; clone_size: -; v_call: TRBV5-1; d_call: -; cdr3_aa: CASSLAGAPNEKLFF; cdr3_nt: TGCGCCAGCAGCTTGGCGGGGGCTCCTAATGAAAAACTGTTTTTT
j_call: TRBJ2-6; clone_size: once; v_call: TRBV5-1; d_call: -; cdr3_aa: CASSDEGSGANVLTF; cdr3_nt: TGCGCCAGCAGCGACGAGGGGTCTGGGGCCAACGTCCTGACTTTC
j_call: TRBJ2-5; clone_size: -; v_call: TRBV6-6; d_call: TRBD1; cdr3_aa: CASSRQGGGETQYF; cdr3_nt: TGTGCCAGCAGCAGACAGGGTGGTGGAGAGACCCAGTACTTC
j_call: TRBJ1-2; clone_size: -; v_call: TRBV5-4; d_call: TRBD1; cdr3_aa: CASSQRRGQGVHSVYGYTF; cdr3_nt: TGTGCCAGCAGTCAGCGGCGGGGACAGGGTGTTCATAGCGTCTATGGCTACACCTTC
j_call: TRBJ2-1; clone_size: once; v_call: TRBV15; d_call: -; cdr3_aa: CATSSRGSGEMQFF; cdr3_nt: TGTGCCACCAGCTCCCGAGGTAGCGGTGAAATGCAGTTCTTC
j_call: TRBJ1-5; clone_size: -; v_call: TRBV7-6; d_call: TRBD1; cdr3_aa: CASSLTGNQPQHF; cdr3_nt: TGTGCCAGCAGCCTGACAGGGAATCAGCCCCAGCATTTT
j_call: TRBJ1-1; clone_size: -; v_call: TRBV19; d_call: -; cdr3_aa: CASSIERGTAEAFF; cdr3_nt: TGTGCCAGTAGTATAGAAAGGGGAACCGCTGAAGCTTTCTTT
j_call: TRBJ1-1; clone_size: -; v_call: TRBV27; d_call: TRBD1; cdr3_aa: CASSSPGQGLQNTEAFF; cdr3_nt: TGTGCCAGCAGTTCTCCGGGACAGGGGCTTCAGAACACTGAAGCTTTCTTT
j_call: TRBJ1-1; clone_size: once; v_call: TRBV5-1; d_call: -; cdr3_aa: CASSLDRRGTEAFF; cdr3_nt: TGCGCCAGCAGTTTAGACAGAAGAGGGACTGAAGCTTTCTTT
j_call: TRBJ2-3; clone_size: -; v_call: TRBV4-1; d_call: TRBD2; cdr3_aa: CASSQEGLAGVTDTQYF; cdr3_nt: TGCGCCAGCAGCCAAGAGGGACTAGCGGGAGTCACAGATACGCAGTATTTT
j_call: TRBJ1-1; clone_size: -; v_call: TRBV30; d_call: -; cdr3_aa: CAWVGGPKATEAFF; cdr3_nt: TGTGCCTGGGTCGGGGGACCGAAGGCCACTGAAGCTTTCTTT
j_call: TRBJ2-6; clone_size: -; v_call: TRBV6-6; d_call: -; cdr3_aa: CASHLTGANVLTF; cdr3_nt: TGTGCCAGCCATTTAACTGGGGCCAACGTCCTGACTTTC
j_call: TRBJ2-3; clone_size: -; v_call: TRBV5-1; d_call: -; cdr3_aa: CASSLEASGVLSPDTQYF; cdr3_nt: TGCGCCAGCAGCTTGGAAGCATCGGGGGTCCTCAGCCCGGATACGCAGTATTTT
j_call: TRBJ1-1; clone_size: few; v_call: TRBV7-8; d_call: -; cdr3_aa: CASSPGSYTEAFF; cdr3_nt: TGTGCCAGCAGCCCCGGATCGTACACTGAAGCTTTCTTT
j_call: TRBJ2-7; clone_size: -; v_call: TRBV4-2; d_call: TRBD1; cdr3_aa: CASSQGALPGTGTSEQYF; cdr3_nt: TGTGCCAGCAGCCAAGGGGCTCTCCCCGGGACAGGGACGTCCGAGCAGTACTTC
j_call: TRBJ2-1; clone_size: -; v_call: TRBV28; d_call: TRBD2; cdr3_aa: CACGTSGSRVDEQFF; cdr3_nt: TGTGCCTGTGGGACTAGCGGGAGTCGTGTCGATGAGCAGTTCTTC
j_call: TRBJ2-1; clone_size: once; v_call: TRBV6-5; d_call: TRBD1; cdr3_aa: CASSSFRGLGFNEQFF; cdr3_nt: TGTGCCAGCAGTTCTTTCAGGGGGCTGGGGTTCAATGAGCAGTTCTTC
j_call: TRBJ1-2; clone_size: -; v_call: TRBV18; d_call: TRBD1; cdr3_aa: CASSPQGQGIYGYTF; cdr3_nt: TGTGCCAGCTCACCACAGGGACAGGGGATCTATGGCTACACCTTC
j_call: TRBJ2-1; clone_size: few; v_call: TRBV2; d_call: -; cdr3_aa: CASSPYNEQFF; cdr3_nt: TGTGCCAGCAGTCCTTACAATGAGCAGTTCTTC
j_call: TRBJ2-3; clone_size: -; v_call: TRBV28; d_call: TRBD2; cdr3_aa: CASSLAGGRTDTQYF; cdr3_nt: TGTGCCAGCAGTTTAGCGGGAGGGAGAACAGATACGCAGTATTTT
j_call: TRBJ2-4; clone_size: -; v_call: TRBV29-1; d_call: TRBD1; cdr3_aa: CSVGKQGAAKNIQYF; cdr3_nt: TGCAGCGTTGGTAAACAGGGGGCGGCCAAAAACATTCAGTACTTC
j_call: TRBJ2-3; clone_size: -; v_call: TRBV28; d_call: TRBD1; cdr3_aa: CASTLPGQASTDTQYF; cdr3_nt: TGTGCCAGCACCCTTCCGGGACAGGCTAGCACAGATACGCAGTATTTT
j_call: TRBJ2-7; clone_size: few; v_call: TRBV7-8; d_call: -; cdr3_aa: CASSRKILGDEQYF; cdr3_nt: TGTGCCAGCTCGCGGAAGATACTCGGGGACGAGCAGTACTTC
j_call: TRBJ1-1; clone_size: -; v_call: TRBV28; d_call: -; cdr3_aa: CASSLWQRVEAFF; cdr3_nt: TGTGCCAGCAGTTTATGGCAGAGAGTAGAAGCTTTCTTT
j_call: TRBJ1-5; clone_size: -; v_call: TRBV2; d_call: -; cdr3_aa: CASSRRFSNQPQHF; cdr3_nt: TGTGCCAGCAGTAGGAGATTTAGCAATCAGCCCCAGCATTTT
j_call: TRBJ1-3; clone_size: -; v_call: TRBV6-6; d_call: -; cdr3_aa: CASSYEGDGSGNTIYF; cdr3_nt: TGTGCCAGCAGTTACGAGGGGGACGGCTCTGGAAACACCATATATTTT
j_call: TRBJ2-1; clone_size: -; v_call: TRBV5-1; d_call: TRBD2; cdr3_aa: CASSLEAGTWDEQFF; cdr3_nt: TGCGCCAGCAGCTTGGAAGCGGGAACCTGGGATGAGCAGTTCTTC
j_call: TRBJ2-6; clone_size: once; v_call: TRBV7-7; d_call: -; cdr3_aa: CASRNRDPLIRANVLTF; cdr3_nt: TGTGCCAGCCGGAACCGGGATCCTCTGATAAGGGCCAACGTCCTGACTTTC
j_call: TRBJ1-4; clone_size: once; v_call: TRBV5-1; d_call: -; cdr3_aa: CASNPENCFF; cdr3_nt: -
j_call: TRBJ1-3; clone_size: few; v_call: TRBV12-5; d_call: -; cdr3_aa: CASGLGSGNTIYF; cdr3_nt: TGTGCTAGTGGTTTGGGGTCTGGAAACACCATATATTTT
j_call: TRBJ2-1; clone_size: -; v_call: TRBV27; d_call: -; cdr3_aa: CASRTVDPYNEQFF; cdr3_nt: TGTGCCAGCAGAACTGTAGATCCCTACAATGAGCAGTTCTTC
j_call: TRBJ2-1; clone_size: -; v_call: TRBV10-3; d_call: -; cdr3_aa: CAISESGGSRNEQFF; cdr3_nt: TGTGCCATCAGTGAGTCAGGAGGGAGTCGTAATGAGCAGTTCTTC
j_call: TRBJ1-5; clone_size: few; v_call: TRBV19; d_call: -; cdr3_aa: CASSWQGGQPQHF; cdr3_nt: TGTGCCAGTAGTTGGCAGGGTGGTCAGCCCCAGCATTTT
j_call: TRBJ1-1; clone_size: -; v_call: TRBV5-1; d_call: -; cdr3_aa: CASSPGQLPEAFF; cdr3_nt: TGCGCCAGCAGTCCAGGACAGCTACCTGAAGCTTTCTTT
j_call: TRBJ1-2; clone_size: -; v_call: TRBV18; d_call: -; cdr3_aa: CASSPGADYGYTF; cdr3_nt: TGTGCCAGCTCACCCGGCGCGGACTATGGCTACACCTTC
j_call: TRBJ1-2; clone_size: once; v_call: TRBV29-1; d_call: -; cdr3_aa: CSVEEGRYGYTF; cdr3_nt: TGCAGCGTTGAGGAGGGGAGGTATGGCTACACCTTC
j_call: TRBJ2-3; clone_size: once; v_call: TRBV6-6; d_call: TRBD2; cdr3_aa: CASSYSSRGVPDTQYF; cdr3_nt: TGTGCCAGCAGTTACTCGAGTCGGGGGGTCCCAGATACGCAGTATTTT
j_call: TRBJ2-3; clone_size: -; v_call: TRBV28; d_call: -; cdr3_aa: CASSSRTDTQYF; cdr3_nt: TGTGCCAGCAGTTCTAGGACAGATACGCAGTATTTT
j_call: TRBJ2-7; clone_size: -; v_call: TRBV5-1; d_call: -; cdr3_aa: CASSSLESGYEQYF; cdr3_nt: TGCGCCAGCAGCTCGTTAGAAAGTGGCTACGAGCAGTACTTC
j_call: TRBJ1-5; clone_size: -; v_call: TRBV4-1; d_call: -; cdr3_aa: CASSQGRSNQPQHF; cdr3_nt: TGCGCCAGCAGCCAAGGGAGGAGCAATCAGCCCCAGCATTTT
j_call: TRBJ2-1; clone_size: -; v_call: TRBV5-1; d_call: TRBD1; cdr3_aa: CASSFRDSYNEQFF; cdr3_nt: TGCGCCAGCAGCTTCCGGGACAGCTACAATGAGCAGTTCTTC
j_call: TRBJ2-4; clone_size: -; v_call: TRBV28; d_call: -; cdr3_aa: CASSFGRSRSGGYIQYF; cdr3_nt: TGTGCCAGCAGTTTCGGGCGCAGTAGATCAGGAGGGTACATTCAGTACTTC
j_call: TRBJ2-7; clone_size: -; v_call: TRBV9; d_call: -; cdr3_aa: CASSPVGRFSYEQYF; cdr3_nt: TGTGCCAGCAGCCCCGTTGGTAGATTTTCCTACGAGCAGTACTTC
j_call: TRBJ1-6; clone_size: -; v_call: TRBV6-1; d_call: -; cdr3_aa: CASSERAGQSINSPLHF; cdr3_nt: TGTGCCAGCAGTGAAAGGGCGGGCCAGAGCATTAATTCACCCCTCCACTTT
j_call: TRBJ2-5; clone_size: -; v_call: TRBV6-1; d_call: -; cdr3_aa: CASKSGWETQYF; cdr3_nt: TGTGCCAGCAAGAGCGGTTGGGAGACCCAGTACTTC
j_call: TRBJ2-3; clone_size: -; v_call: TRBV6-6; d_call: -; cdr3_aa: CASRKDISTDTQYF; cdr3_nt: TGTGCCAGCCGGAAGGACATTAGCACAGATACGCAGTATTTT
j_call: TRBJ2-2; clone_size: -; v_call: TRBV4-1; d_call: -; cdr3_aa: CASSQEWSSYTGELFF; cdr3_nt: TGCGCCAGCAGCCAAGAGTGGTCTTCTTACACCGGGGAGCTGTTTTTT
j_call: TRBJ2-2; clone_size: -; v_call: TRBV11-3; d_call: -; cdr3_aa: CASSRQSIGSGELFF; cdr3_nt: TGTGCCAGCAGCCGACAGTCGATTGGCTCCGGGGAGCTGTTTTTT
j_call: TRBJ2-5; clone_size: -; v_call: TRBV30; d_call: -; cdr3_aa: CAWSDLLGGGPTYQETQYF; cdr3_nt: TGTGCCTGGAGCGACCTCCTCGGGGGAGGACCAACGTACCAAGAGACCCAGTACTTC
j_call: TRBJ2-3; clone_size: -; v_call: TRBV6-1; d_call: TRBD2; cdr3_aa: CASSEKGAEGLAGATDTQYF; cdr3_nt: TGTGCCAGCAGTGAAAAGGGGGCGGAAGGACTAGCGGGAGCGACAGATACGCAGTATTTT
j_call: TRBJ1-5; clone_size: -; v_call: TRBV6-6; d_call: -; cdr3_aa: CASRPTPSNQPQHF; cdr3_nt: TGTGCCAGCAGACCCACACCATCAAATCAGCCCCAGCATTTT
j_call: TRBJ1-1; clone_size: -; v_call: TRBV6-4; d_call: TRBD1; cdr3_aa: CASSRDRGGTEAFF; cdr3_nt: TGTGCCAGCAGCCGGGACAGGGGCGGCACTGAAGCTTTCTTT